The following is a T cell receptor (beta chain) sequence with its context. Its antigen is not identified. These data originate in a study of CD8 T cells in Susac syndrome. An amount of RNA that ranged from roughly 0.5 to 1 ug was reverse transcribed with random hexamers. Across 54 Vbeta and 13 Jbeta, TCR beta CDR3 was amplified with immunoSEQ multiplex PCR. TCRdb called the immunoSEQ multiplex PCR reads again in MiXCR, with one record for every CDR3 protein. The data contain about 29,000 distinct CDR3 sequences, 94% of them singletons. Study observations and caveats: An acknowledgment was made by the study that its TCR sequencing and HLA analysis involved relatively few individuals.

CD8+ and CD4+ T cells from blood underwent TCR beta sequencing. FACS was used to enrich TEMRA cells, whereas the CD8+ and CD4+ T cells were obtained by negative isolation. This CDR3 is built from 15 residues. The junction had 8 bases not matched to a gene; V was cut back by 0 bases and J by 10 bases. Germline V gives CDR1 LGHNA, CDR2 YSLEER. This TCR came from a human donor in good health. The sample consisted of CD8+ T cells from PBMCs. This chain links TRBV4-3 with TRBJ2-1; 8 bases match TRBD2. The CDR3 reads CASSQDIGGAWEQFF. DNA of the CDR3: TGCGCCAGCAGCCAAGATATCGGGGGGGCGTGGGAGCAGTTCTTC.